This TCR beta chain was recorded in a study of cytomegalovirus exposure and HLA in healthy donors. Both 60 Vbeta primers and 13 Jbeta primers went into the PCR. Profiled with immunoSEQ multiplex PCR; TCRdb holds only in-frame clones, not every one. The table records roughly 130,000 clones, 70% to 85% of them present only once. Trimming cost V 5 bases and J 4 bases, with 9 bases left between them. Germline values: CDR1 MNHEY, CDR2 SMNVEV (reference sequence). The CDR3 covers 13 residues. This receptor was taken from a woman aged 18-29 years in good health and CMV-seropositive. The chain employs TRBV27 and TRBJ2-1; D remains ambiguous. The specimen was PBMCs. CDR3 region: CASSADIYNEQFF. The CDR3 DNA sequence: TGTGCCAGCAGTGCCGACATATACAATGAGCAGTTCTTC.